A single sample gave rise to the 18 T cell receptor beta chains below, sequenced in a study of T-cell memory formation after mild COVID-19. TCRdb reanalysed the 5' RACE reads using MiXCR and keeps one entry per CDR3 protein. Among about 130,000 distinct CDR3 sequences listed, about 5.9% were seen once. Sequencing input: PBMCs or a T cell subset sorted from them (not recorded which). Every receptor here comes from an adult woman who had mild COVID-19 (a few samples of this study predate the infection). Cell type and time point are not known.

The chain has TRBV2 and TRBJ2-7; D gene unclear. Germline CDR1 SNHLY, CDR2 FYNNEI. The CDR3 length is 12 residues. Trimming shortened V by 6 bases and J by 2 bases, and 8 bases separated the two germline ends. The CDR3, as DNA: TGTGCCAGCAGGAGGCCTACCTACGAGCAGTACTTC. Its protein is CASRRPTYEQYF.

This clonotype was recorded many times. The chain employs TRBV29-1 and TRBJ2-3; TRBD1 is a possible D gene (6 bases). Trimming took off 4 bases at V and 9 bases at J, with 14 bases between the two ends. Germline assignment: CDR1 SQVTM and CDR2 ANQGSEA. The CDR3 runs to 12 residues. The CDR3 is CSVAQGHGTQYF. The CDR3 nucleotides read TGCAGCGTTGCCCAGGGGCATGGGACGCAGTATTTT.

This clonotype has more than one count but fewer than ten. The chain uses TRBV4-3 and TRBJ2-2; D ambiguous. Germline lookup yields CDR1 LGHNA and CDR2 YSLEER. V was trimmed by 1 base and J by 5 bases, leaving 5 bases between them. This CDR3 has 13 amino acids. The chain's CDR3 is CASSQVLTGELFF. The CDR3, as DNA: TGCGCCAGCAGCCAAGTCCTTACCGGGGAGCTGTTTTTT.

The V call is TRBV4-2, the J call TRBJ1-2; D is unresolved. The CDR3 has 12 residues. Germline-derived CDR1 and CDR2 are LGHNA and YNFKEQ. V lost 0 bases to trimming and J lost 8 bases, with 7 bases between them. In DNA form, the CDR3 reads TGTGCCAGCAGCCAAGATAACGTAGGCTACACCTTC. It translates to CASSQDNVGYTF.

The DNA for the CDR3 is TGTGCCAGCAGCACCAAACGAAGACCTACCGGGGAGCTGTTTTTT. Its protein product is CASSTKRRPTGELFF. This chain uses TRBV7-3 with TRBJ2-2; no clear D. The V end lost 5 bases, the J end lost 5 bases, and 15 bases lay between the germline ends. In germline, CDR1 is SGHTA, CDR2 FQGTGA. The CDR3 consists of 15 residues. Together with reference TRBV7-3 and TRBJ2-2, the CDR3 gives the full variable domain: GAGVSQTPSNKVTEKGKYVELRCDPISGHTALYWYRQSLGQGPEFLIYFQGTGAADDSGLPNDRFFAVRPEGSVSTLKIQRTERGDSAVYLCASSTKRRPTGELFFGEGSRLTVL.

The CDR3 coding sequence is TGTGCCAGCAGCTTAGGAGTGCCGGGCGGGCCCCAGCATTTT. Translating gives CASSLGVPGGPQHF. V and J are TRBV7-2 and TRBJ1-5; D is ambiguous. The V and J ends lost 1 base and 9 bases respectively, with 13 bases between them. The CDR3 has 14 residues. Looked up from germline, CDR1 is SGHTA and CDR2 is FQGNSA.

This clonotype has a count of ten or more. CDR3 DNA sequence: TGCAGCGTTGAATGGCGGCGCGAGCAGTACTTC. It translates to CSVEWRREQYF. The V gene is TRBV29-1, the J gene TRBJ2-7, with D uncertain. The ends were cut back, 2 bases at V and 6 bases at J, with 8 bases in the middle. Germline CDR1 reads SQVTM; CDR2 reads ANQGSEA. This CDR3 has 11 amino acids.

This clonotype was detected many times. The CDR3 nucleotides read TGTGCCAGCAGCCCCCTGGCTAGCGGGGGGGCTTTGAACCAAAACATTCAGTACTTC. Translation: CASSPLASGGALNQNIQYF. The V call is TRBV21-1, the J call TRBJ2-4; the tabulated D call, TRBD2, remains unverified against the DNA. TRBV21-1 is noted as a pseudogene. The CDR3 spans 19 residues.

A few counts support this clonotype. V is TRBV5-6 and J is TRBJ2-2; no definite D call. V lost 9 bases and J 2 bases, leaving 14 bases between the germline ends. Germline V gene lookup returns CDR1 SGHDT and CDR2 YYEEEE. This CDR3 region has 14 residues. CDR3 in DNA: TGTGCCATCCCATGTGACACCAACACCGGGGAGCTGTTTTTT. This sequence encodes CAIPCDTNTGELFF.

This clonotype has a handful of counts. The J gene is TRBJ1-1, the V gene TRBV30; no clear D. CDR3 length: 12 amino acids. CDR1 and CDR2 from the germline V gene are GTSNPN and SVGIG (reference sequence). Trimming pared 0 bases from V and 4 bases from J, leaving 6 bases between. CDR3 loop: CAWSVLTTEAFF. The CDR3 DNA is TGTGCCTGGAGTGTACTGACCACTGAAGCTTTCTTT.

The V and J genes are TRBV29-1 and TRBJ2-2; the match to TRBD1 covers 9 bases. V lost 3 bases, J lost 6 bases, and 8 bases stayed unmatched. Germline lookup yields CDR1 SQVTM and CDR2 ANQGSEA. CDR3 length: 15 amino acids. The DNA for the CDR3 is TGCAGCGTTGAGAAAGGACAGGGGAAAGCCGGGGAGCTGTTTTTT. This gives the protein CSVEKGQGKAGELFF.

At least ten counts were recorded for this clonotype. The J gene is TRBJ2-3, the V gene TRBV9; 8 positions agree with TRBD2. CDR3 length: 15 amino acids. The V segment lost 2 bases and the J segment 6 bases; nucleotides outside the gene matches: 8. From germline, CDR1 is SGDLS and CDR2 YYNGEE. The CDR3 here is CASSVDEGLGDTQYF. The CDR3 coding sequence is TGTGCCAGCAGCGTCGATGAGGGACTAGGGGATACGCAGTATTTT.

The sample holds many counts of this clonotype. The gene calls are TRBV7-8 and TRBJ2-5, with D tentatively TRBD1 (6 bases). The CDR3 contains 19 residues. The V gene lost 2 bases and the J gene lost 2 bases, with 24 bases spanning the gap. The germline V gene has CDR1 SGHVS and CDR2 FQNEAQ. The CDR3 region is CASSLPYVLEKRGQETQYF. CDR3 DNA: TGTGCCAGCAGCTTACCCTATGTTCTGGAGAAAAGGGGGCAAGAGACCCAGTACTTC.

In its sample, this clonotype was seen many times. The J gene is TRBJ2-1, the V gene TRBV6-5, with 13 bases aligning to TRBD2. CDR1 and CDR2 from the germline V gene are MNHEY and SVGAGI. This CDR3 comprises 17 residues. V shed 6 bases, J shed 3 bases, and the junction held 8 bases outside the gene matches. The CDR3 DNA sequence: TGTGCCAGCAGCCCAGGGACTAGCGGGATGATCTACAATGAGCAGTTCTTC. Translated, it gives CASSPGTSGMIYNEQFF.

This chain joins TRBV7-9 and TRBJ2-5; 9 bases fit TRBD2. V was clipped by 9 bases and J by 1 base; unmatched bases: 9. The CDR3 is 15 amino acids. CDR1 and CDR2 (germline): SEHNR, FQNEAQ (reference sequence). For the CDR3, the DNA is TGTGCCAGTCAGGTTAGCGGGAGCGCCCAAGAGACCCAGTACTTC. The encoded protein is CASQVSGSAQETQYF. Drawing the rest from reference TRBV7-9 and TRBJ2-5, the complete variable domain is DTGVSQNPRHKITKRGQNVTFRCDPISEHNRLYWYRQTLGQGPEFLTYFQNEAQLEKSRLLSDRFSAERPKGSFSTLEIQRTEQGDSAMYLCASQVSGSAQETQYFGPGTRLLVL.

This chain connects TRBV7-3 to TRBJ2-1; possibly TRBD1 or TRBD2 for D (5 bases each). CDR3 length: 15 residues. Trimming shortened V by 2 bases and J by 4 bases, and 12 bases separated the two germline ends. Germline loops: CDR1 SGHTA, CDR2 FQGTGA. The CDR3 protein is CASSLRDERYNEQFF. CDR3 nucleotide sequence: TGTGCCAGCAGCTTACGGGACGAGCGTTACAATGAGCAGTTCTTC. Combining the CDR3 with reference TRBV7-3 and TRBJ2-1 gives the whole variable domain GAGVSQTPSNKVTEKGKYVELRCDPISGHTALYWYRQSLGQGPEFLIYFQGTGAADDSGLPNDRFFAVRPEGSVSTLKIQRTERGDSAVYLCASSLRDERYNEQFFGPGTRLTVL.

This clonotype was found a few times. The rearrangement joins TRBV7-9 to TRBJ1-1, with a possible D match to TRBD1 (5 bases). Germline CDR1 is SEHNR and CDR2 is FQNEAQ (reference sequence). V was clipped by 1 base and J by 7 bases, with 13 bases between them. The CDR3 is made up of 14 amino acids. The CDR3 protein is CASSLVPGHNEAFF. The CDR3 DNA is TGTGCCAGCAGCTTAGTCCCGGGGCACAATGAAGCTTTCTTT.

This clonotype has at least ten counts. V gene TRBV14 combines with J gene TRBJ1-2; unclear D gene. V was clipped by 0 bases and J by 3 bases, with 8 bases between them. CDR1 and CDR2 from the germline V gene are SGHDN and FVKESK. This CDR3 has 14 residues. The CDR3 loop reads CASSQEIAYYGYTF. CDR3 sequence (DNA): TGTGCCAGCAGCCAAGAAATTGCTTACTATGGCTACACCTTC.